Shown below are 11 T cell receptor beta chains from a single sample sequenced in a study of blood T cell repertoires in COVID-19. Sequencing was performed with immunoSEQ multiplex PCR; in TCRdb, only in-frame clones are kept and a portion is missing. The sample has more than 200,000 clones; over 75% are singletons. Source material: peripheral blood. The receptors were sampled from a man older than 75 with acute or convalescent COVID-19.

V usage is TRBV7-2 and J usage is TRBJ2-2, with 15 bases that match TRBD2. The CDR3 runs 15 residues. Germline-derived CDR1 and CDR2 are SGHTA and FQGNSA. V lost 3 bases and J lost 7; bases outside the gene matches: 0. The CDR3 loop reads CASSLGLAGGGELFF. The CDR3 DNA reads TGTGCCAGCAGCTTGGGACTAGCGGGAGGCGGGGAGCTGTTTTTT.

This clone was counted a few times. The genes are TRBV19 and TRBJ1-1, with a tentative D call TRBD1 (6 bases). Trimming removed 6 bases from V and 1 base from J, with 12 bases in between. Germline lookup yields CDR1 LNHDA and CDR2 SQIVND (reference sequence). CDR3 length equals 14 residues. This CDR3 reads CASRTQTGNTEAFF. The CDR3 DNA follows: TGTGCCAGTAGGACGCAGACAGGGAACACTGAAGCTTTCTTT.

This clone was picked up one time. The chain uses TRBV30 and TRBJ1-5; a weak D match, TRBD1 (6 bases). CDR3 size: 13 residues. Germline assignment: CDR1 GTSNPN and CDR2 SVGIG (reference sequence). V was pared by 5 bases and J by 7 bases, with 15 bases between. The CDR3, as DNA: TGTGCCTGGGGACAGTCGTGGTCCCAGCCCCAGCATTTT. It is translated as CAWGQSWSQPQHF.

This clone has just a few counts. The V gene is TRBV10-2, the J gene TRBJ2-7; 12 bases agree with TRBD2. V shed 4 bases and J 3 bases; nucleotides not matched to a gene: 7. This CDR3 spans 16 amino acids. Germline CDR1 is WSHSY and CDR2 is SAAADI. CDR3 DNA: TGCGCCAGCAGTGGACTTGGGACTAGCGGGTACTACGAGCAGTACTTC. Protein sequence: CASSGLGTSGYYEQYF.

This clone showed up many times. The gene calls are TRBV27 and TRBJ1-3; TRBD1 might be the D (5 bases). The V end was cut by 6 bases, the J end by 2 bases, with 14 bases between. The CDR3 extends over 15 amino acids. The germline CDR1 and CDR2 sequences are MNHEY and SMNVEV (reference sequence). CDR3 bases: TGTGCCAGCAGACCGAGGGGAGGTACTGGAAACACCATATATTTT. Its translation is CASRPRGGTGNTIYF.

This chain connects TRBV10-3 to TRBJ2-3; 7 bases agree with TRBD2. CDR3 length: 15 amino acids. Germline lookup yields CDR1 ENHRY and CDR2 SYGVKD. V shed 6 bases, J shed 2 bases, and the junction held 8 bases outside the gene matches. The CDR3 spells CAIRLSGAPTDTQYF. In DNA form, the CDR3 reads TGTGCCATCAGATTGAGCGGGGCGCCCACAGATACGCAGTATTTT.

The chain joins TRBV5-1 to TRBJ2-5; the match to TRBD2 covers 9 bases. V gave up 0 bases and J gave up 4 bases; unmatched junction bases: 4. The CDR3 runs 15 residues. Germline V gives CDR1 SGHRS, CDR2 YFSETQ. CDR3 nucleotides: TGCGCCAGCAGCTTGGGCGGGAGGGTCCCAGAGACCCAGTACTTC. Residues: CASSLGGRVPETQYF.

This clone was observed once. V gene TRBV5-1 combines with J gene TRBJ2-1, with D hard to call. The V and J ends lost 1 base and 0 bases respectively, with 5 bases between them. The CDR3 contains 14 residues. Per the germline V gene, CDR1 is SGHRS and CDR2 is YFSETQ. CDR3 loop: CASSLSRSYNEQFF. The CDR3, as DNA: TGCGCCAGCAGCTTGTCGCGCTCCTACAATGAGCAGTTCTTC.

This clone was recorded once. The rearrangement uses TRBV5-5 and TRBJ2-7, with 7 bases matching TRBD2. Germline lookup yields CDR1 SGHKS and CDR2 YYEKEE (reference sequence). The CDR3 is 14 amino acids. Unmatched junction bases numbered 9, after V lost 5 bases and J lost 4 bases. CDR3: CASSLGPSGYEQYV. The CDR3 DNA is TGTGCCAGCAGTCTGGGGCCTAGCGGATACGAGCAGTACGTC.

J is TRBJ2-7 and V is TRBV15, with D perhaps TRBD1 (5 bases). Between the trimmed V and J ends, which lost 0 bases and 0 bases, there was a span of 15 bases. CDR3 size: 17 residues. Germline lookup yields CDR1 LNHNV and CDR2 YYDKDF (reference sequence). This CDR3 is CATSRETLGVPSYEQYF. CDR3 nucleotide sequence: TGTGCCACCAGCAGAGAAACCTTAGGGGTCCCCTCCTACGAGCAGTACTTC.

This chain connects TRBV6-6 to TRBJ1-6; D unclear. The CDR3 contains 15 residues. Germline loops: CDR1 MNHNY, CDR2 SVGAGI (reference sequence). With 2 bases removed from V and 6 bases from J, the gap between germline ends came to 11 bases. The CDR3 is CASSYGQAANSPLHF. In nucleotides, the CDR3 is TGTGCCAGCAGTTACGGCCAGGCTGCTAATTCACCCCTCCACTTT.